This TCR beta chain was obtained from a study of blood T cell repertoires in COVID-19. Study-level information: Samples of COVID-19 (acute and convalescent) were obtained from the United States, Italy and Spain. From T cells, B-cell-depleted T cells, or PBMCs came the material, which was cDNA or gDNA.

Authors' analysis steps: Scientists estimated how many nucleated cells there were by amplifying reference gene primers. Clones were read by immunoSEQ multiplex PCR, and TCRdb kept only the in-frame ones, dropping some. For V, J and clone size, that table is used; D and trimming come from the DNA. Among around 250,000 clones listed, roughly 80% were seen once. The germline V and J ends were trimmed by 1 base and 7 bases, with 17 bases remaining between them. The CDR3 length is 16 residues. CDR1 is LNHNV, CDR2 YYDKDF, per germline (reference sequence). Sequencing was performed on peripheral blood. The clonotype comes from a young woman with acute or convalescent COVID-19. This chain uses TRBV15 with TRBJ1-5, with D tentatively TRBD1 (6 bases). The CDR3 DNA is TGTGCCACCAGCAGAGGGCTGGGGGCCTCTGGGCAGCCCCAGCATTTT. This gives the protein CATSRGLGASGQPQHF.